The T cell receptor (beta chain) under discussion was sequenced for a study of shared clonotypes between healthy human individuals. V lost 3 bases and J lost 4; bases outside the gene matches: 1. CDR1 and CDR2 (germline): MDHEN, SYDVKM. This CDR3 is built from 14 residues. This clone was observed once. Sequenced by immunoSEQ multiplex PCR; TCRdb stores in-frame clones only, minus some. Of more than 400,000 clones listed, 90% to 97% are singletons. The material sequenced was naive CD4+ T cells sorted from blood. Subset denoted: CD45RA+ positively selected. V usage is TRBV28 and J usage is TRBJ2-7; 12 bases are a match to TRBD2. The TCR sequence derives from a woman aged 25 to 39 in good health. The CDR3 DNA follows: TGTGCCAGCAGTTTGACTAGCGGGAGATACGAGCAGTACTTC. The encoded protein is CASSLTSGRYEQYF.